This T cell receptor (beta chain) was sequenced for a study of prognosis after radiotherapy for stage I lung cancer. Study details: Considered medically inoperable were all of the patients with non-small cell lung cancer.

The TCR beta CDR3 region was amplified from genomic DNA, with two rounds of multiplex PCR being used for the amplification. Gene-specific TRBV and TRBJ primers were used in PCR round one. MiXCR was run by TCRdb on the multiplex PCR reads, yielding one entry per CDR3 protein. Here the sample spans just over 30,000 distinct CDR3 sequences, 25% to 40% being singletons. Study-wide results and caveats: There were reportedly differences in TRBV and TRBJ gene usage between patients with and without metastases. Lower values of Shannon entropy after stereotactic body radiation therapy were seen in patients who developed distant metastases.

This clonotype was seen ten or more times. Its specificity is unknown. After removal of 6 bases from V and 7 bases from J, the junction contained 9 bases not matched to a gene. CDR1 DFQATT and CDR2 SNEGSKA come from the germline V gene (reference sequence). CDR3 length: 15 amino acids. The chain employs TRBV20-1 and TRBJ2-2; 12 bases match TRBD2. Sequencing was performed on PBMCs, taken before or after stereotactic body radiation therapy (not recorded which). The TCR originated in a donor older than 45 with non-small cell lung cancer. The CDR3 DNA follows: TGCAGTGCAAAACTAGCGGGGGGCCTTGGCGGGGAGCTGTTTTTT. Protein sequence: CSAKLAGGLGGELFF.